Listed below are T cell receptor beta chains from one sample, sequenced in a study of CD8+CD57+ T cells in acquired aplastic anemia. Each CDR3 protein is one row after TCRdb ran MiXCR on the reads. The table records about 40,000 distinct CDR3 sequences, over 55% of them present only once. Sequences were obtained from sorted CD4+, CD8+, or CD8+CD57+ T cells (not recorded which) from PBMCs. Every receptor here comes from a human donor with aplastic anemia. Both conserved end residues are part of each CDR3. D genes are given only for firm matches. Where a row states a size, it is once, few, many or the class of an expanded clone; other rows omit it.

>TRBJ2-7|TRBV20-1|many|NA|12
CSARDRSYEQYF
TGCAGTGCTAGGGACAGATCCTACGAGCAGTACTTC
>TRBJ2-1|TRBV12-3/TRBV12-4|many|NA|14
CASSLGVVGNEQFF
TGTGCCAGCAGTTTAGGAGTGGTGGGCAATGAGCAGTTCTTC
>TRBJ2-7|TRBV19|NA|NA|13
CASSISTDYEQYF
TGTGCCAGTAGTATCTCGACAGACTACGAGCAGTACTTC
>TRBJ1-6|TRBV7-3|medium-sized|NA|13
CASSLGAVSPLHF
TGTGCCAGCAGCTTAGGGGCCGTTTCACCCCTCCACTTT
>TRBJ1-2|TRBV7-2|many|NA|15
CASSSQGGDLYGYTF
TGTGCCAGCAGCTCCCAGGGAGGGGATCTCTATGGCTACACCTTC
>TRBJ1-6|TRBV20-1|NA|TRBD1|15
CSARQGGSYNSPLHF
TGCAGTGCTCGACAGGGTGGGTCCTATAATTCACCCCTCCACTTT
>TRBJ1-2|TRBV10-3|once|TRBD1|14
CAISTPSGTAGCTF
TGTGCCATCAGCACCCCTTCCGGGACAGCAGGCTGCACCTTC
>TRBJ2-7|TRBV14|NA|TRBD1|15
CASRNRDSYLYEQHF
TGTGCCAGCAGAAACCGGGACAGCTATCTCTACGAGCAGCACTTC
>TRBJ2-1|TRBV10-3|NA|TRBD2|12
CAVKRESDEQFF
TGTGCCGTAAAGCGGGAGTCCGATGAGCAGTTCTTC
>TRBJ2-2|TRBV25-1|NA|NA|14
CASSDGQVGGELFF
TGTGCCAGCAGTGATGGTCAGGTCGGAGGGGAGCTGTTTTTT
>TRBJ2-6|TRBV10-2|NA|TRBD1|16
CASSGQGLSGANVLTF
TGCGCCAGCAGCGGACAGGGTCTTTCTGGGGCCAACGTCCTGACTTTC
>TRBJ2-1|TRBV24-1|few|NA|13
CATSGRQYNEQFF
TGTGCCACCAGTGGTCGGCAGTACAATGAGCAGTTCTTC
>TRBJ2-7|TRBV7-2|NA|TRBD2|15
CASSFQAGGPYEQYF
TGTGCCAGCAGCTTTCAAGCGGGAGGGCCCTACGAGCAGTACTTC
>TRBJ1-2|TRBV28|NA|TRBD1|13
CATSWGQGYGYTF
TGTGCCACCTCCTGGGGACAGGGGTATGGCTACACCTTC
>TRBJ2-7|TRBV7-9|NA|NA|14
CASSLGRFSYKQYF
TGTGCCAGCAGCCTTGGGAGATTCTCCTACAAGCAGTACTTC
>TRBJ2-7|TRBV25-1|once|NA|15
CASSDVGSNSYEQYF
TGTGCCAGCAGTGACGTTGGCAGCAATTCCTACGAGCAGTACTTC
>TRBJ2-7|TRBV6-1|NA|NA|15
CASSEEQGGAYERYF
TGTGCCAGCAGTGAAGAACAGGGTGGGGCCTACGAGCGGTACTTC
>TRBJ1-1|TRBV7-2|NA|NA|15
CASSLRQGSNTEAFF
TGTGCCAGCAGCTTACGGCAGGGGTCGAACACTGAAGCTTTCTTT
>TRBJ2-7|TRBV11-1|NA|NA|14
CASSLSVYLYEQYF
TGTGCCAGCAGCTTATCGGTTTACCTCTACGAGCAGTACTTC
>TRBJ1-6|TRBV11-2|NA|TRBD1|18
CASSPQGQGAVGNSPLHF
TGTGCCAGCAGCCCCCAGGGGCAGGGGGCGGTTGGTAATTCACCCCTCCACTTT
>TRBJ1-1|TRBV10-3|NA|NA|13
CAIKGQPNTEAFF
TGTGCCATCAAAGGACAGCCGAACACTGAAGCTTTCTTT
>TRBJ1-6|TRBV2|many|TRBD1|14
CANRQGSYNSPLHF
TGTGCCAACCGACAGGGGTCCTATAATTCACCCCTCCACTTT
>TRBJ2-3|TRBV10-3|NA|TRBD2|14
CAIRTSGGVDTQYF
TGTGCCATCAGGACTAGCGGGGGGGTAGATACGCAGTATTTT